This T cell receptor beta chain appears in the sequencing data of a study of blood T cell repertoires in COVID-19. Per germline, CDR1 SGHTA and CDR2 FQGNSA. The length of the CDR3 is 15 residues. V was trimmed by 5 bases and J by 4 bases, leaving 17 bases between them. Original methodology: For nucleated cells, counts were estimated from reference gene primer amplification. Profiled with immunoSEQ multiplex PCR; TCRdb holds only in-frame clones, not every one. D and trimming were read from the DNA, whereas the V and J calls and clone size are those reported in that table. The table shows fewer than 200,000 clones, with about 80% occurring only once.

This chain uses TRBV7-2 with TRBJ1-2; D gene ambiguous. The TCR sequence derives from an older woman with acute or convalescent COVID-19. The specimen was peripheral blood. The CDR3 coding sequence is TGTGCCAGCAGCGCTTTATCTACAGCCTTCTATGGCTACACCTTC. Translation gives CASSALSTAFYGYTF.